The clone carrying this T cell receptor beta chain appeared many times. The data were obtained in a study of T cells in Graves' hyperthyroidism and ophthalmopathy. Amplified regions were TCR beta CDR3 sequences from RNA transcripts. Primed by the HTBI set, a first-round RT-PCR was run on the TCR CDR3. TCRdb recomputed calls from the multiplex PCR reads with MiXCR, one row per CDR3 protein. This table has about 580,000 distinct CDR3 sequences, 11% to 15% appearing once. The sample consisted of blood. The sequence was obtained from a woman aged 25 to 39 with Graves' hyperthyroidism that later progressed to Graves' ophthalmopathy.

CDR3 amino acids: CASSSTGDNEKLFF. The CDR3 bases are TGCGCCAGCAGCTCGACAGGAGATAATGAAAAACTGTTTTTT. The chain links TRBV5-1 to TRBJ1-4, with TRBD1 as a possible D gene (6 bases). Per germline, CDR1 SGHRS and CDR2 YFSETQ. There are 14 residues in the CDR3. V shed 3 bases and J shed 4 bases, with 10 bases lying between them.